Following are 29 T cell receptor beta chains from one sample sequenced in a study of CD8 T cells in Susac syndrome. After extraction with the RNeasy kit, roughly 0.5 to 1 ug of the RNA was reverse transcribed using random hexamers. TCRdb fed the immunoSEQ multiplex PCR reads into MiXCR, producing one record per CDR3 protein. This sample has some 2,300 distinct CDR3 sequences, with roughly 77% found just once. It was CD27 and CD45RA staining that defined memory subsets for TEMRA sorting. Sample: CD8+ TEMRA cells from PBMCs. Subset given: FACS-sorted terminally differentiated effector memory CD8+ T cells re-expressing CD45RA (CD8+ TEMRA). All receptors derive from a human donor with Susac syndrome.

This chain links TRBV7-3 with TRBJ2-1, with D possibly being TRBD1 (6 bases). Trimming removed 3 bases at V and 11 bases at J, with 8 bases between. Germline CDR1 and CDR2: SGHTA and FQGTGA. This CDR3 region has 11 residues. The CDR3 region has the DNA TGTGCCAGCAGCTTCGGGACACAGCAGTTCTTC. This sequence encodes CASSFGTQQFF.

J is TRBJ2-1 and V is TRBV12-3 or TRBV12-4; D assignment may be TRBD1 or TRBD2 (6 bases each). The germline V and J ends were trimmed by 2 bases and 4 bases, with 9 bases remaining between them. The CDR3 runs 14 residues. Written as DNA, the CDR3 is TGTGCCAGCAGTTTAACGGGGGCTTACAATGAGCAGTTCTTC. It encodes CASSLTGAYNEQFF.

The J gene is TRBJ1-4, the V gene TRBV4-3; 8 positions agree with TRBD1. There are 15 residues in the CDR3. Trimming at V came to 0 bases and at J to 5 bases, leaving 2 bases not matched to a gene. CDR1 is LGHNA, CDR2 YSLEER, per germline. CDR3 nucleotide sequence: TGCGCCAGCAGCCAAGACAGGGGGCGGAATGAAAAACTGTTTTTT. Residues: CASSQDRGRNEKLFF.

This CDR3 is CASSSYRNTEAFF. For the CDR3, the DNA is TGTGCCAGCAGTTCTTACAGGAACACTGAAGCTTTCTTT. The chain employs TRBV6-1 and TRBJ1-1; D remains unclear. The V gene lost 5 bases and the J gene lost 1 base, with 8 bases spanning the gap. Germline CDR1 reads MNHNS; CDR2 reads SASEGT. This CDR3 has 13 residues.

The chain links TRBV15 to TRBJ1-1, with D unresolved. The germline V gene has CDR1 LNHNV and CDR2 YYDKDF (reference sequence). This CDR3 is 15 amino acids long. V dropped 0 bases and J dropped 3 bases, with 11 bases sitting between them. CDR3 nucleotides: TGTGCCACCAGCAGAGAGACCGAATGGGACACTGAAGCTTTCTTT. The encoded protein is CATSRETEWDTEAFF.

This clonotype is labeled as large. This chain uses TRBV7-8 with TRBJ1-5, with a weak D call TRBD1 (5 bases). CDR3 length: 15 amino acids. Trimming cost V 1 base and J 3 bases, with 10 bases left between them. Germline V gene sequence: CDR1 SGHVS, CDR2 FQNEAQ. CDR3 nucleotides: TGTGCCAGCAGCTTAGGCACAGGAACCAATCAGCCCCAGCATTTT. As protein: CASSLGTGTNQPQHF.

This chain links TRBV28 with TRBJ1-6; TRBD1 is a possible D gene (6 bases). The germline CDR1 and CDR2 sequences are MDHEN and SYDVKM. Between the trimmed V and J ends, which lost 6 bases and 9 bases, there was a span of 18 bases. The length of the CDR3 is 15 residues. The CDR3 DNA follows: TGTGCCAGCAGCTACAGGGAGATCTATTTTTCACCCCTCCACTTT. Translation: CASSYREIYFSPLHF.

The chain recombines TRBV18 with TRBJ1-1, with TRBD1 as a possible D gene (5 bases). The germline V gene encodes CDR1 KGHSH and CDR2 LQKENI. V gave up 3 bases and J gave up 1 base, with 15 bases separating them. The CDR3 contains 16 residues. CDR3 sequence (DNA): TGTGCCAGCTCACCTGAAGGGCCGGGGCAGAACACTGAAGCTTTCTTT. The encoded protein is CASSPEGPGQNTEAFF.

This clonotype has just one count. V and J are TRBV9 and TRBJ1-2; possibly TRBD1 for D (5 bases). V lost 4 bases and J lost 3, with 10 bases in between. Germline CDR1 and CDR2: SGDLS and YYNGEE. There are 13 residues in the CDR3. Here the CDR3 reads CASSTGTYYGYTF. In DNA form, the CDR3 reads TGTGCCAGCAGCACCGGGACGTACTATGGCTACACCTTC.

The gene calls are TRBV4-2 and TRBJ2-1, with TRBD1 as a possible D gene (6 bases). The CDR3 is 16 residues long. The V end was cut by 0 bases, the J end by 8 bases, with 17 bases between. Germline CDR1 LGHNA, CDR2 YNFKEQ. In nucleotides, the CDR3 is TGTGCCAGCAGCCAAGAAGGGGGACCCCGTAGGCATGAGCAGTTCTTC. This sequence encodes CASSQEGGPRRHEQFF.

The V gene is TRBV5-4, the J gene TRBJ1-3; D gene ambiguous. With 4 bases removed from V and 0 bases from J, the gap between germline ends came to 8 bases. This CDR3 is 14 amino acids long. Germline assignment: CDR1 SGHNT and CDR2 YYREEE (reference sequence). DNA of the CDR3: TGTGCCAGCAGCCACGGTTACTCTGGAAACACCATATATTTT. It codes for CASSHGYSGNTIYF.

This clonotype was counted once. The chain employs TRBV7-9 and TRBJ1-1, with TRBD1 as a possible D gene (6 bases). The germline V gene encodes CDR1 SEHNR and CDR2 FQNEAQ (reference sequence). Trimming left V 5 bases short and J 7 bases short, with 11 bases between. This CDR3 has 12 residues. In DNA form, the CDR3 reads TGTGCCAGCAGCCCCGGGACAAATGAAGCTTTCTTT. This codes for CASSPGTNEAFF.

The chain carries TRBV4-3 and TRBJ2-7; tentatively, D is TRBD2 (5 bases). The V and J ends lost 0 bases and 4 bases respectively, with 10 bases between them. Germline V lookup: CDR1 LGHNA, CDR2 YSLEER. The CDR3 is made up of 14 amino acids. The CDR3 is CASSQEGDDYEQYF. The CDR3 coding sequence is TGCGCCAGCAGCCAAGAGGGAGATGATTACGAGCAGTACTTC.

The J gene is TRBJ2-5, the V gene TRBV7-9; no clear D gene. V lost 7 bases and J 3 bases, leaving 6 bases between the germline ends. Germline V gives CDR1 SEHNR, CDR2 FQNEAQ (reference sequence). The CDR3 covers 11 residues. CDR3 loop: CASKDEETQYF. The DNA for the CDR3 is TGTGCCAGCAAGGATGAAGAGACCCAGTACTTC.

With regard to this clonotype: Given a much more abundant clone one base away, this may be a read error. The V call is TRBV9, the J call TRBJ2-5; 8 bases agree with TRBD2. Germline V lookup: CDR1 SGDLS, CDR2 YYNGEE. CDR3 length: 14 residues. Trimming removed 4 bases from V and 9 bases from J; junction bases left unmatched: 11. The DNA for the CDR3 is TGTGCCAGCAGCAACGGGGGGGCCGGGGAGGCCCAGTACTTC. Amino acid sequence: CASSNGGAGEAQYF.

The genes are TRBV7-9 and TRBJ1-2; D is undetermined. This CDR3 has 12 amino acids. Trimming stripped 5 bases from V and 7 bases from J, with 11 bases between. The germline V gene has CDR1 SEHNR and CDR2 FQNEAQ (reference sequence). The DNA of the CDR3 is TGTGCCAGCAGCCCCGGGATGGGTGGCTACACCTTC. Its protein product is CASSPGMGGYTF.

As concerns this clonotype: A read error is possible here, since a much larger clone lies one base away. This chain links TRBV27 with TRBJ2-2, with TRBD1 identical over 9 bases. The CDR3 length is 17 residues. CDR1 and CDR2 (germline): MNHEY, SMNVEV (reference sequence). The trim removed 3 bases at V and 2 bases at J, leaving 7 bases unmatched. The DNA of the CDR3 is TGTGCCAGCAGTTTCCAAGGACAGGGGAGCAACACCGGGGAGCTGTTTTTT. As protein: CASSFQGQGSNTGELFF.

V and J are TRBV4-1 and TRBJ1-2; D unclear. The V gene's germline CDR1 is MGHRA and CDR2 YSYEKL. The CDR3 is made up of 16 amino acids. V gave up 4 bases and J gave up 4 bases, with 19 bases separating them. CDR3 region: CASSPRSEWGFYGYTF. CDR3 in DNA: TGCGCCAGCAGCCCAAGGTCTGAATGGGGTTTCTATGGCTACACCTTC.

This CDR3 is CASSLVPGYHEQYF. CDR3 DNA: TGTGCCAGCAGTTTAGTCCCAGGGTACCACGAGCAGTACTTC. The chain recombines TRBV12-3 or TRBV12-4 with TRBJ2-7; D possibly corresponds to TRBD1 (5 bases). The CDR3 sequence is 14 residues long. The V end lost 1 base, the J end lost 5 bases, and 12 bases lay between the germline ends.

The chain uses TRBV19 and TRBJ2-4; TRBD1 aligns across 7 bases. The CDR3 is made up of 14 amino acids. The V gene's germline CDR1 is LNHDA and CDR2 SQIVND (reference sequence). J lost 2 bases, V lost 11 bases, and 9 bases had no gene match. The DNA of the CDR3 is TGTGCCGCCCGAGGGGGCGATTCCAAAAACATTCAGTACTTC. This translates into CAARGGDSKNIQYF.

A single count supports this clonotype. This sequence joins TRBV19 and TRBJ1-1; unclear D gene. The V and J ends lost 5 bases and 5 bases respectively, with 15 bases between them. The length of the CDR3 is 14 residues. The germline CDR1 and CDR2 sequences are LNHDA and SQIVND (reference sequence). Here the CDR3 reads CASSPRAIGTEAFF. The CDR3 DNA reads as TGTGCCAGTAGTCCCCGGGCGATCGGGACTGAAGCTTTCTTT. The full variable domain, its missing parts supplied by reference TRBV19 and TRBJ1-1, is DGGITQSPKYLFRKEGQNVTLSCEQNLNHDAMYWYRQDPGQGLRLIYYSQIVNDFQKGDIAEGYSVSREKKESFPLTVTSAQKNPTAFYLCASSPRAIGTEAFFGQGTRLTVV.

This clonotype turned up a few times. No conserved phenylalanine or tryptophan ends this CDR3, so it is likely a read error. It is unclear where the CDR3 begins or ends on the DNA, so no DNA is shown, and the CDR3 is as TCRdb lists it. The rearrangement uses TRBV13 and TRBJ1-1; TRBD1, as called in the table, went unchecked against the DNA. The CDR3 extends over 13 residues, inclusive of both ends. The germline V gene encodes CDR1 PRHDT and CDR2 FYEKMQ (reference sequence). CDR3 amino acids: CASSPEDNHEAFL.

The rearrangement uses TRBV11-1 and TRBJ2-2, with 13 positions matching TRBD2. The germline V gene has CDR1 SGHAT and CDR2 FQDESV (reference sequence). Unmatched junction bases numbered 8, after V lost 0 bases and J lost 7 bases. This CDR3 is 18 amino acids long. CDR3 coding DNA: TGTGCCAGCAGCTTAGCCCTGACTAGCGGGGGGTTCTACGGGGAGCTGTTTTTT. It is translated as CASSLALTSGGFYGELFF.

This chain's CDR3 is CASSAYRWRGGRTDTQYF. The CDR3 DNA is TGTGCCAGCAGCGCCTACCGGTGGCGGGGGGGCCGGACAGATACGCAGTATTTT. This rearrangement joins TRBV7-8 to TRBJ2-3; 9 bases are shared with TRBD2. V trimming: 5 bases; J trimming: 3 bases; junction bases outside the gene matches: 15. This CDR3 contains 18 residues. Germline assignment: CDR1 SGHVS and CDR2 FQNEAQ.

The CDR3 reads CASSQDRTAREQFF. In DNA, the CDR3 is TGCGCCAGCAGCCAAGATCGGACCGCACGGGAGCAGTTCTTC. The chain employs TRBV4-3 and TRBJ2-1; no clear D. There are 14 residues in the CDR3. With 0 bases removed from V and 10 bases from J, the gap between germline ends came to 13 bases. Germline CDR1 LGHNA, CDR2 YSLEER.

In this sample, this clonotype turned up a few times. This sequence joins TRBV5-1 and TRBJ2-3; 9 positions agree with TRBD2. The CDR3 runs to 19 residues. Germline V CDR1 and CDR2: SGHRS, YFSETQ. Trimming removed 1 base from V and 1 base from J; junction bases left unmatched: 13. CDR3 residues: CASSLMTGRGGQGTDTQYF. CDR3 coding DNA: TGCGCCAGCAGCTTGATGACTGGGCGGGGGGGCCAAGGCACAGATACGCAGTATTTT.

The V gene is TRBV28, the J gene TRBJ1-3; TRBD1 agrees at 10 bases. Per germline, CDR1 MDHEN and CDR2 SYDVKM. CDR3 length equals 19 residues. Trimming cost V 3 bases and J 0 bases; bases outside gene matches: 11. The CDR3 DNA follows: TGTGCCAGCAGTTTTCTCCGGGACAGGGGATGGGGCTCTGGAAACACCATATATTTT. It specifies CASSFLRDRGWGSGNTIYF. Full variable domain (missing parts from reference TRBV28 and TRBJ1-3): DVKVTQSSRYLVKRTGEKVFLECVQDMDHENMFWYRQDPGLGLRLIYFSYDVKMKEKGDIPEGYSVSREKKERFSLILESASTNQTSMYLCASSFLRDRGWGSGNTIYFGEGSWLTVV.

This clonotype has only a few counts. The rearrangement uses TRBV11-1 and TRBJ1-6, with D perhaps TRBD1 (5 bases). Germline CDR1 and CDR2: SGHAT and FQDESV (reference sequence). This CDR3 is 16 amino acids long. The V end lost 4 bases, the J end lost 10 bases, and 20 bases lay between the germline ends. CDR3 loop: CASSSRRGGLESPLHF. The CDR3 nucleotides read TGTGCCAGCAGCTCACGCCGGGGCGGGTTGGAGTCACCCCTCCACTTT. Combining the CDR3 with reference TRBV11-1 and TRBJ1-6 gives the whole variable domain EAEVAQSPRYKITEKSQAVAFWCDPISGHATLYWYRQILGQGPELLVQFQDESVVDDSQLPKDRFSAERLKGVDSTLKIQPAELGDSAMYLCASSSRRGGLESPLHFGNGTRLTVT.

This chain joins TRBV30 and TRBJ2-7, with D tentatively TRBD1 (7 bases). The CDR3 sequence is 13 residues long. Germline V gene data show CDR1 as GTSNPN and CDR2 as SVGIG (reference sequence). Trimming cost V 3 bases and J 2 bases, with 11 bases left between them. In DNA form, the CDR3 reads TGTGCCTGGAGGCGGGACAGAACCTACGAGCAGTACTTC. Its translation is CAWRRDRTYEQYF. The whole variable domain, filled in from reference TRBV30 and TRBJ2-7, reads SQTIHQWPATLVQPVGSPLSLECTVEGTSNPNLYWYRQAAGRGLQLLFYSVGIGQISSEVPQNLSASRPQDRQFILSSKKLLLSDSGFYLCAWRRDRTYEQYFGPGTRLTVT.